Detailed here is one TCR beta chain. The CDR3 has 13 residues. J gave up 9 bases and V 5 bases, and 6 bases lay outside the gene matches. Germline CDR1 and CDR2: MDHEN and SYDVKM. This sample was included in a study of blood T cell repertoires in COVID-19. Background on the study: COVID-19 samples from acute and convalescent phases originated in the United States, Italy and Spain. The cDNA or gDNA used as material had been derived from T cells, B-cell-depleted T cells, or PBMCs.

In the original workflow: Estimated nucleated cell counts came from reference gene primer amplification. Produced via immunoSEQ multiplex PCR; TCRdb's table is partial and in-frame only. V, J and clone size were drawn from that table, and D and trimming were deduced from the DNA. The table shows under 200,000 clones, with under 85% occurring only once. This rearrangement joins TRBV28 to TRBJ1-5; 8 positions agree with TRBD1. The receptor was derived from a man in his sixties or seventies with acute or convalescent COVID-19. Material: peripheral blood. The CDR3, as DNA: TGTGCCAGCAGTCCAGGACAGGGAAGGCCCCAGCATTTT. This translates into CASSPGQGRPQHF.